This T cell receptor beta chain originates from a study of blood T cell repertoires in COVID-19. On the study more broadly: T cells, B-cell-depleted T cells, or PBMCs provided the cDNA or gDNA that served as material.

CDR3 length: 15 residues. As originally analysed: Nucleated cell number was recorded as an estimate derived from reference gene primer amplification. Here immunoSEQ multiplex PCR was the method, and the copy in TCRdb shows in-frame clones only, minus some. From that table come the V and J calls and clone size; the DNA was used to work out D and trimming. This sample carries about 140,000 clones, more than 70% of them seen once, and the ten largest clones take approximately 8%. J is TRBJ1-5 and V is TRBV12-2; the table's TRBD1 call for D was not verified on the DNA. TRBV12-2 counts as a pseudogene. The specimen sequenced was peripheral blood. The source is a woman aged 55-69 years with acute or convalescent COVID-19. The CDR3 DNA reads TGTGCAAGTCGCCGTGGGGCCTTTAGCAATCAGCCCCAGCATTTT. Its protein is CASRRGAFSNQPQHF.